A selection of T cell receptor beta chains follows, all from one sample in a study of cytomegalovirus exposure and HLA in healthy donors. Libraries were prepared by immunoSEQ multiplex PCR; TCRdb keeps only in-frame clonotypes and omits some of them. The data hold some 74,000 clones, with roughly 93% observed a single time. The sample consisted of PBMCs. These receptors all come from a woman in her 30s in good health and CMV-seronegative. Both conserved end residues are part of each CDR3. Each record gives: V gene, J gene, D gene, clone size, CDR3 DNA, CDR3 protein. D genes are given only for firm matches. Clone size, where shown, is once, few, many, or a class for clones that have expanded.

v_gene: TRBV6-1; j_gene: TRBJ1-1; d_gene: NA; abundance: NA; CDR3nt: TGTGCCAGCAGTGAAAGTTTTGGCCCCACTGAAGCTTTCTTT; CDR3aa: CASSESFGPTEAFF
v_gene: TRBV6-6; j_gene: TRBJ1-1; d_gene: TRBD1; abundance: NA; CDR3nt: TGTGCCAGCAGTTTCGGGACAGGAGAGAACACTGAAGCTTTCTTT; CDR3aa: CASSFGTGENTEAFF
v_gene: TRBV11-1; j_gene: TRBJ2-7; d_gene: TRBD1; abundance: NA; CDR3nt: TGTGCCAGCAGCCGACAGGGGGACGAGCAGTACTTC; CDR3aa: CASSRQGDEQYF
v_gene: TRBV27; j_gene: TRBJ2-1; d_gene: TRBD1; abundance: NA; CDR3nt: TGTGCCAGCGGATCCGGGACAGGGGGACCTACTAGCTCGAATGAGCAGTTCTTC; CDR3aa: CASGSGTGGPTSSNEQFF
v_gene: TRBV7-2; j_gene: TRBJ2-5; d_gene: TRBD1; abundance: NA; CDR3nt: TGTGCCAGCAGCTTCGTACCCGACAGGGACGAGACCCAGTACTTC; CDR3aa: CASSFVPDRDETQYF
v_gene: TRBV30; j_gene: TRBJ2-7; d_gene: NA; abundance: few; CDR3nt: TGTGCCTGGAGTGTTAACAACAAATACTACGAGCAGTACTTC; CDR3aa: CAWSVNNKYYEQYF
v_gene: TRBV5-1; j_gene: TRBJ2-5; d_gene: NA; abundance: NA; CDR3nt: TGCGCCAGCAGCTTGGGATCAGCGGGTAAAGAGACCCAGTACTTC; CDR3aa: CASSLGSAGKETQYF
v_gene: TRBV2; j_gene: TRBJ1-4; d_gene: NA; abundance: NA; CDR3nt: TGTGCCAGCAGTGCAGATGGGGAGCCAAAACTGTTTTTT; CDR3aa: CASSADGEPKLFF
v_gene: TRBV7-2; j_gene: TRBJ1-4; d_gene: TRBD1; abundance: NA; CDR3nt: TGTGCCAGCAGCCAGAGGCCGGGACAGGGGAGGGAAAAACTGTTTTTT; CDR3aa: CASSQRPGQGREKLFF
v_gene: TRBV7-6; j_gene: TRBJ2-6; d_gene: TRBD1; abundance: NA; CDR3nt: TGTGCCAGCAGCCCCCGGACAGGCGGCGCGCTGGCCAACGTCCTGACTTTC; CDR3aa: CASSPRTGGALANVLTF
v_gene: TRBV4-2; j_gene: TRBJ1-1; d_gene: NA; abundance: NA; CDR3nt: TGTGCCAGCAGCCAAGCATCGACAGCTGAAGCTTTCTTT; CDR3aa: CASSQASTAEAFF
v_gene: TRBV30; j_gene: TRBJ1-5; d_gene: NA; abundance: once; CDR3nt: TGTGCCTGGAGCTCAACAGGACAGAGCAATCAGCCCCAGCATTTT; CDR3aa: CAWSSTGQSNQPQHF
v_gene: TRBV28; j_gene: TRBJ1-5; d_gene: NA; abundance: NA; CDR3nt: TGTGCCAGCAGTTTTTACCAGAATCAGCCCCAGCATTTT; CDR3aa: CASSFYQNQPQHF
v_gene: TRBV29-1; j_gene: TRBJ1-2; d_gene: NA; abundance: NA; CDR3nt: TGCAGCGCCCGCAAGACTACTAGTAACTATGGCTACACCTTC; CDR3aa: CSARKTTSNYGYTF
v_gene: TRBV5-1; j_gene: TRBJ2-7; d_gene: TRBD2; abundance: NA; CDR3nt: TGCGCCAGCAGAAAAGGCGGGGGGGCCCTGGACGAGCAGTACTTC; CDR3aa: CASRKGGGALDEQYF
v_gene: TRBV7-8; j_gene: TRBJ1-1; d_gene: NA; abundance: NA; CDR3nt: TGTGCCAGCAGCTTAGCTGGCGGCTGGCAGACTGAAGCTTTCTTT; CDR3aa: CASSLAGGWQTEAFF
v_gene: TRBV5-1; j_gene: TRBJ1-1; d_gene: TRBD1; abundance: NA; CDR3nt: TGCGCCAGCAGCTTGGCCGGGACAGGGGTCCGGAACACTGAAGCTTTCTTT; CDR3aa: CASSLAGTGVRNTEAFF
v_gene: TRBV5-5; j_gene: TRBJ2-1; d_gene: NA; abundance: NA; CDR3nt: TGTGCCAGCAGACCCCTCGGAGGGAATGAGCAGTTCTTC; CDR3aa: CASRPLGGNEQFF
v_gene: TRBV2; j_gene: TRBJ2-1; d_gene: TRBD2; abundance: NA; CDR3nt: TGTGCCAGCGGGAGCTCCGGGACTAGCGGGGGCCGGAGCTCCTACAATGAGCAGTTCTTC; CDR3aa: CASGSSGTSGGRSSYNEQFF
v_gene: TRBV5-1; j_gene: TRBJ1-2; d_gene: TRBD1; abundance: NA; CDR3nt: TGCGCCAGCAGCTTGGCCGGGACAGGGGGCGCATCCTATGGCTACACCTTC; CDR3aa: CASSLAGTGGASYGYTF
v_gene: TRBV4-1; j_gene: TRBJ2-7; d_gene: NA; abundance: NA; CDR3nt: TGCGCCAGCAGCCAACCGGGGGTCTCCTACGAGCAGTACTTC; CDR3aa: CASSQPGVSYEQYF
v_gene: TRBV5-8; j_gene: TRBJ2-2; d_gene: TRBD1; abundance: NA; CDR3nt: TGTGCCAGCAGCATGACAGGGGCGGACACCGGGGAGCTGTTTTTT; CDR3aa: CASSMTGADTGELFF
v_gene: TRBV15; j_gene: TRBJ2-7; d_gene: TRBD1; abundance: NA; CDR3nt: TGTGCCACCAGCAGAGATTGGACAGGAGATTTTTACGAGCAGTACTTC; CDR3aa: CATSRDWTGDFYEQYF
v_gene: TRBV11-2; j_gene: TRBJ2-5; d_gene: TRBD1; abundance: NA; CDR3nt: TGTGCCAGCAGCTTAGCCCCACAGGGGGTAGAGACCCAGTACTTC; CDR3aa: CASSLAPQGVETQYF
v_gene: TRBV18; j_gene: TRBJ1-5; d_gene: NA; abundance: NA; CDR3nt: TGTGCCAGCTCACCAGAGGGACATAGCAATCAGCCCCAGCATTTT; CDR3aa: CASSPEGHSNQPQHF
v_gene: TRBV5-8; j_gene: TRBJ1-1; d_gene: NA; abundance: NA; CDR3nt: TGTGCCAGCAGCTTGCAGGGGTGGGGCACTGAAGCTTTCTTT; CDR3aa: CASSLQGWGTEAFF
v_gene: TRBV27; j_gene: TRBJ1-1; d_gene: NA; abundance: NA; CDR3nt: TGTGCCAGCAGTTTAAAAGGGGTCACTGAAGCTTTCTTT; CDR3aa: CASSLKGVTEAFF
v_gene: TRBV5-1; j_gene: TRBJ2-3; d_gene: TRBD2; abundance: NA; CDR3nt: TGCGCCAGCAGCTTTCTAGCGGGGGGGACCACAGATACGCAGTATTTT; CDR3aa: CASSFLAGGTTDTQYF
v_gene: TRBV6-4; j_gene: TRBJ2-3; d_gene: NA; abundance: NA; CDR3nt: TGTGCCAGCAGTGTGCGCATCGGTTCAGATACGCAGTATTTT; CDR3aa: CASSVRIGSDTQYF
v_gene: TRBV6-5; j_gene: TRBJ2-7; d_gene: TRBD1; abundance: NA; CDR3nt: TGTGCCAGCAGTTACTCAAGAGGGACAGGGTACGACGAGCAGTACTTC; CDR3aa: CASSYSRGTGYDEQYF
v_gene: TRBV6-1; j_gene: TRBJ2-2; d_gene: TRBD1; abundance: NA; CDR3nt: TGTGCCGGCTCGGGACAGGGAAACACCGGGGAGCTGTTTTTT; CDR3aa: CAGSGQGNTGELFF
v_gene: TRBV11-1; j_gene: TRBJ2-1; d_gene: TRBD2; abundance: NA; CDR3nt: TGTGCCAGCAGCTTTCGCCTGGGACTAGCGGGAATCGATGAGCAGTTCTTC; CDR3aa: CASSFRLGLAGIDEQFF
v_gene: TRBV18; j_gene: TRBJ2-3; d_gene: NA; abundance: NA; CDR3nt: TGTGCCAGCTCATCGCGGGCCAACACAGATACGCAGTATTTT; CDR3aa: CASSSRANTDTQYF
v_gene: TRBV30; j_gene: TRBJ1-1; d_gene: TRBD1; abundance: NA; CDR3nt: TGTGCCTGGAGTGCTCCACAGGGGGCGCGCACTGAAGCTTTCTTT; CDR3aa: CAWSAPQGARTEAFF
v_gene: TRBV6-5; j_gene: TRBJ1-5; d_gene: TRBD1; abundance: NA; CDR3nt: TGTGCCAGCAGTACTAGGACAGGGCCGCCCCAGCATTTT; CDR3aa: CASSTRTGPPQHF
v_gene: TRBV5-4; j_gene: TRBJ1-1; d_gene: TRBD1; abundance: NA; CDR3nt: TGTGCCAGCAGCTTACCTGGGACAGATACTGAAGCTTTCTTT; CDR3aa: CASSLPGTDTEAFF
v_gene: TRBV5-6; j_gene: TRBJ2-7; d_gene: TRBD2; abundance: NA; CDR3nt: TGTGCCAGCAGCCGGGGGACTAGCTACGAGCAGTACTTC; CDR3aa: CASSRGTSYEQYF
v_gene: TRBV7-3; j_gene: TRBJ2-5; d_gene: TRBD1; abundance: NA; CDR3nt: TGTGCCAGCAGCTCCGGGACAGGCCACCAAGAGACCCAGTACTTC; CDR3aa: CASSSGTGHQETQYF
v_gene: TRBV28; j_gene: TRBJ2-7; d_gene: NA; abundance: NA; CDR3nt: TGTGCCAGCAAACAAGAGGGCTACGAGCAGTACTTC; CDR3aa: CASKQEGYEQYF
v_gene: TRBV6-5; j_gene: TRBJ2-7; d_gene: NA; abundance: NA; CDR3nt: TGTGCCAGCAGGGGGTTCGGGGGGCAGGACTACGAGCAGTACTTC; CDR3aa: CASRGFGGQDYEQYF
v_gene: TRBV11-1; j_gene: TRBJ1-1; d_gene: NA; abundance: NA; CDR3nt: TGTGCCAGCAGCTCACCCCGGTCGGGGGGCGGGAGCACTGAAGCTTTCTTT; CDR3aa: CASSSPRSGGGSTEAFF
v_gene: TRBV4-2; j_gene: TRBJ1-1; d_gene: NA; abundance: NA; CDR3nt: TGTGCCAGCAGCCAAGGGGTAGCAAGGCTGAACACTGAAGCTTTCTTT; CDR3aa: CASSQGVARLNTEAFF
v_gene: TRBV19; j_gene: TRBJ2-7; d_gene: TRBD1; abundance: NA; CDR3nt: TGTGCCAGTAGTATCGGGGACAGTCTCTACGAGCAGTACTTC; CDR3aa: CASSIGDSLYEQYF
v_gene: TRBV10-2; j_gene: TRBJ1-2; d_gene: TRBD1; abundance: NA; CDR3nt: TGCGCCAGCAGTGAGGCTGGGGACAGGGTTAACTATGGCTACACCTTC; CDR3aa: CASSEAGDRVNYGYTF
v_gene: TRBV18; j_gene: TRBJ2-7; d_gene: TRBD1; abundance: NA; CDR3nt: TGTGCCAGCTCCCCCGGGACAGGGCGAAGAAGCTCCTACGAGCAGTACTTC; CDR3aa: CASSPGTGRRSSYEQYF